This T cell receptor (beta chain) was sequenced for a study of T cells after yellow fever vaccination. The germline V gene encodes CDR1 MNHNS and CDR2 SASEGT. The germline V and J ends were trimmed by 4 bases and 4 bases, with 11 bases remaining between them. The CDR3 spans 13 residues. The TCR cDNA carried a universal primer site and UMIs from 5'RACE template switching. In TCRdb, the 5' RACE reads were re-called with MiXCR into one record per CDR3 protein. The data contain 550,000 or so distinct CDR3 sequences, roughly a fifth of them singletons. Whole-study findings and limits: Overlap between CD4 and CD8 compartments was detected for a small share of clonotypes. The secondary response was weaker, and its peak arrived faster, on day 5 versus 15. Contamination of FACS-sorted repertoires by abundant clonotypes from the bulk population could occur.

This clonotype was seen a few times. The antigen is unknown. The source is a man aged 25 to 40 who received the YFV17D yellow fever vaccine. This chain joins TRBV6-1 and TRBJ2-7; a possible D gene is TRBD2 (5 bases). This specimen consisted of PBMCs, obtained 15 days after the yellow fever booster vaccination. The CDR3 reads CASSAFRTYEQYF. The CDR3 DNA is TGTGCCAGCAGTGCTTTTCGGACTTACGAGCAGTACTTC.